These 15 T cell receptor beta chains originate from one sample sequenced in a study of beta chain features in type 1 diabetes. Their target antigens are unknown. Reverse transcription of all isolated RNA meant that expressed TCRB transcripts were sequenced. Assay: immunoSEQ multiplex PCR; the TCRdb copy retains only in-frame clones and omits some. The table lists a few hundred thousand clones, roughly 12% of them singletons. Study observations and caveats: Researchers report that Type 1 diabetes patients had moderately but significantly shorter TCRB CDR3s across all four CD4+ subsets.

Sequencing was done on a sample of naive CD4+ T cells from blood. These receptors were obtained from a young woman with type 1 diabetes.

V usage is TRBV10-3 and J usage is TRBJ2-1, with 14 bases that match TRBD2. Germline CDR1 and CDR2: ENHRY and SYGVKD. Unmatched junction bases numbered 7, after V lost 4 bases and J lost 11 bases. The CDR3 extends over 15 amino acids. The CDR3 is CAISGGLAGDGKQFF. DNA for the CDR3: TGTGCCATCAGTGGGGGACTAGCGGGAGATGGCAAGCAGTTCTTC.

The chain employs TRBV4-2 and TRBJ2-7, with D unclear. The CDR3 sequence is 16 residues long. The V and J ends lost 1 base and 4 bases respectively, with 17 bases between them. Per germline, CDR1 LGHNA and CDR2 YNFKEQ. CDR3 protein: CASSQGMAGPDYEQYF. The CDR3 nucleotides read TGTGCCAGCAGCCAAGGAATGGCTGGGCCAGATTACGAGCAGTACTTC.

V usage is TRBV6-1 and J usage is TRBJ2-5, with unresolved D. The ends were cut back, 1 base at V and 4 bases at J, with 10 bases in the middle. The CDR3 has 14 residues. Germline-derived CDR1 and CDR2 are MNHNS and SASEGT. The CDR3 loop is CASSEGATRETQYF. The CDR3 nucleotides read TGTGCCAGCAGTGAAGGGGCGACGAGAGAGACCCAGTACTTC.

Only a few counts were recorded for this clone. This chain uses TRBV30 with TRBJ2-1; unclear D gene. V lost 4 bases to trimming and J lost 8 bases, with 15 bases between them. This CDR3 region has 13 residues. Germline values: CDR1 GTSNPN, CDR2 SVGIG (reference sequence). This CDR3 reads CAWIHDGYDEQFF. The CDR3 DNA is TGTGCCTGGATCCATGACGGGTACGATGAGCAGTTCTTC.

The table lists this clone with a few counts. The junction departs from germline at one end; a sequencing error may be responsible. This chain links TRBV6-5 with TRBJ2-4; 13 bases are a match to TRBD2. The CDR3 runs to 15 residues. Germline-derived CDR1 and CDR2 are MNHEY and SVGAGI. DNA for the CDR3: TGTGCCAGCAGTTACTCGTTCGAGACTAGCGGGAGGTCCGACTTC. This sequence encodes CASSYSFETSGRSDF.

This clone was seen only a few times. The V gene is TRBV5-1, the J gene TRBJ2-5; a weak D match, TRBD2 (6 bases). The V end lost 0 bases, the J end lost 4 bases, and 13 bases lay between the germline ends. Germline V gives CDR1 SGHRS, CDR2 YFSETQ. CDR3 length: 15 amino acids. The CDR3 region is CASSLDVGRSETQYF. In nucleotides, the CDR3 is TGCGCCAGCAGCTTGGATGTCGGGAGATCAGAGACCCAGTACTTC.

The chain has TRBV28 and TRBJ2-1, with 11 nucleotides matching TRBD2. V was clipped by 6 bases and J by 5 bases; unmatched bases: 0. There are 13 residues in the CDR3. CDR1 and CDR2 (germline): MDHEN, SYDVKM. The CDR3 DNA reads TGTGCCAGCAGACTAGCGGGGGACAATGAGCAGTTCTTC. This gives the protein CASRLAGDNEQFF.

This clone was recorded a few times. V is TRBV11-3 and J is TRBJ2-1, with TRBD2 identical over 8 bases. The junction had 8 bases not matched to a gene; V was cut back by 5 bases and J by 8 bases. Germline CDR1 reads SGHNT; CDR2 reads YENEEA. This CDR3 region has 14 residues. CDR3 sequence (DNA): TGTGCCAGCAGCGCGGGAGGTCTGTTAGATGAGCAGTTCTTC. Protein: CASSAGGLLDEQFF.

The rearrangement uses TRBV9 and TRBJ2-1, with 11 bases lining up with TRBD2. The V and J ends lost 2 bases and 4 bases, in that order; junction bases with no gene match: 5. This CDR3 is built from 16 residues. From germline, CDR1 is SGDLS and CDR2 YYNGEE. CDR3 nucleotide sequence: TGTGCCAGCAGCGTTCCGGGACTAGCGGCATACAATGAGCAGTTCTTC. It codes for CASSVPGLAAYNEQFF.

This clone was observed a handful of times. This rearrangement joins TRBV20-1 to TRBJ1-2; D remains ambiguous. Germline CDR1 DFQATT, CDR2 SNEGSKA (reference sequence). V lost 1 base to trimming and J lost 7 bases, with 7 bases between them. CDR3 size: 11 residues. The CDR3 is CSARGAGGYTF. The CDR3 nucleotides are TGCAGTGCTAGAGGGGCAGGTGGCTACACCTTC.

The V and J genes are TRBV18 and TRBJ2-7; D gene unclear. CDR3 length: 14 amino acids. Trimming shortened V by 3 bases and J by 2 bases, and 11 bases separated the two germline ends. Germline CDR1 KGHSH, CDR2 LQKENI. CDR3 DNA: TGTGCCAGCTCACCCCCAGGCAGACCCTACGAGCAGTACTTC. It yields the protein CASSPPGRPYEQYF.

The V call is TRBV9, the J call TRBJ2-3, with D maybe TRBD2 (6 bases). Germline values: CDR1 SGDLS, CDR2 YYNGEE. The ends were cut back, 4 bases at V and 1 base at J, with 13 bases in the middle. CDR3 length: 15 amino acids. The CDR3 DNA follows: TGTGCCAGCAGCTTCCGGGACTCCCGCACAGATACGCAGTATTTT. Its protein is CASSFRDSRTDTQYF.

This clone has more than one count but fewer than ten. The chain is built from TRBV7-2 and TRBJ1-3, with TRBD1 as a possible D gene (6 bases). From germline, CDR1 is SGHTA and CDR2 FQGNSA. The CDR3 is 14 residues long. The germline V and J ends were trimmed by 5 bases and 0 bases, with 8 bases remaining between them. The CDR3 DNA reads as TGTGCCAGCAGCCCGGACAGCTCTGGAAACACCATATATTTT. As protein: CASSPDSSGNTIYF.

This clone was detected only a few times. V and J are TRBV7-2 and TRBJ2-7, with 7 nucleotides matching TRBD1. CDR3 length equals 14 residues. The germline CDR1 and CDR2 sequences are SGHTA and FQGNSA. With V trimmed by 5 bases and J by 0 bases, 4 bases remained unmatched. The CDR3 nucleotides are TGTGCCAGCAGCCGACAGGGCGGCTCCTACGAGCAGTACTTC. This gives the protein CASSRQGGSYEQYF. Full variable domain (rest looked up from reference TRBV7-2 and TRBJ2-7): GAGVSQSPSNKVTEKGKDVELRCDPISGHTALYWYRQSLGQGLEFLIYFQGNSAPDKSGLPSDRFSAERTGGSVSTLTIQRTQQEDSAVYLCASSRQGGSYEQYFGPGTRLTVT.

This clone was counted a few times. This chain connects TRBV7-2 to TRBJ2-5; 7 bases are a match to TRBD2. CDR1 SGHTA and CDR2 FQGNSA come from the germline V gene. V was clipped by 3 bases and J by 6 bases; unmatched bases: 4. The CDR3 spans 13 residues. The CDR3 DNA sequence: TGTGCCAGCAGCTTCGGGGGGATAAAGACCCAGTACTTC. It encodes CASSFGGIKTQYF.